A single sample is the source of the 31 T cell receptor beta chains below, sequenced in a study of T cells after yellow fever vaccination. TCRdb reprocessed the 5' RACE reads via MiXCR and lists one record per CDR3 protein. The data hold a few hundred thousand distinct CDR3 sequences, with 6.9% observed a single time. Sequencing was performed on CD4+ T cells sorted from PBMCs, taken 15 days after the yellow fever booster vaccination. All receptors come from a man in his thirties or forties who received the YFV17D yellow fever vaccine.

This clonotype was detected only a few times. Here the CDR3 reads CASSLARDKGNTIYF. The CDR3 DNA sequence: TGTGCCAGCAGCTTAGCCCGGGACAAAGGAAACACCATATATTTT. The chain links TRBV7-2 to TRBJ1-3, with D maybe TRBD1 (6 bases). Trimming pared 0 bases from V and 4 bases from J, leaving 10 bases between. Germline V gene data show CDR1 as SGHTA and CDR2 as FQGNSA. The CDR3 length is 15 residues.

This clonotype was counted at least ten times. The J gene is TRBJ2-3, the V gene TRBV20-1, with D possibly TRBD2 on 6 matching bases. V lost 5 bases and J 4 bases, leaving 19 bases between the germline ends. The CDR3 covers 15 residues. Germline V lookup: CDR1 DFQATT, CDR2 SNEGSKA (reference sequence). CDR3 coding DNA: TGCAGTGCTGGAACTAGGACTACCCGCGCAGATACGCAGTATTTT. Its protein product is CSAGTRTTRADTQYF.

This clonotype has at least ten counts. The chain uses TRBV5-1 and TRBJ2-5; 8 nucleotides line up with TRBD2. Trimming at V came to 4 bases and at J to 5 bases, leaving 10 bases not matched to a gene. Germline values: CDR1 SGHRS, CDR2 YFSETQ. The CDR3 covers 15 residues. The CDR3 region is CASSPGGDRLETQYF. In DNA form, the CDR3 reads TGCGCCAGCAGCCCGGGGGGGGATCGATTGGAGACCCAGTACTTC.

This clonotype appeared a few times. The J gene is TRBJ2-3, the V gene TRBV12-3 or TRBV12-4; the D gene is possibly TRBD1 (6 bases). This CDR3 spans 14 amino acids. With 6 bases removed from V and 8 bases from J, the gap between germline ends came to 18 bases. The CDR3 spells CASSLTGTKSTQYF. The CDR3, as DNA: TGTGCCAGCAGCCTAACAGGGACCAAGAGTACGCAGTATTTT.

This clonotype appeared a few times. The chain combines TRBV28 with TRBJ1-5, with 9 bases matching TRBD1. Germline loops: CDR1 MDHEN, CDR2 SYDVKM. The junction had 12 bases not matched to a gene; V was cut back by 6 bases and J by 6 bases. This CDR3 has 16 residues. The CDR3 bases are TGTGCCAGCAGGAGCCGGGACAGGGTGTTTTCTCAGCCCCAGCATTTT. This gives the protein CASRSRDRVFSQPQHF.

This clonotype appeared many times. The chain couples TRBV5-6 to TRBJ2-7; the D gene is possibly TRBD1 (6 bases). Germline V lookup: CDR1 SGHDT, CDR2 YYEEEE. The CDR3 loop spans 13 amino acids. V lost 4 bases, J lost 2 bases, and 10 bases lay in between. The CDR3 sequence is CASSHRAPYEQYF. CDR3 in DNA: TGTGCCAGCAGCCACAGGGCGCCCTACGAGCAGTACTTC.

This clonotype was recorded many times. This chain links TRBV9 with TRBJ1-1, with a possible D match to TRBD1 (5 bases). The CDR3 totals 13 residues. Deletions cut 3 bases from V and 1 base from J, with 7 bases between. Germline CDR1 and CDR2: SGDLS and YYNGEE. The CDR3 loop is CASSGGQNTEAFF. DNA for the CDR3: TGTGCCAGCAGCGGAGGACAGAACACTGAAGCTTTCTTT.

Notes on this clonotype: A clone one base away is much larger, so this may be a read error. The rearrangement links TRBV3-1 to TRBJ2-2; D is possibly TRBD1 (6 bases). Germline CDR1 is LGHDT and CDR2 is YNNKEL (reference sequence). CDR3 size: 14 residues. Trimming left V 4 bases short and J 10 bases short, with 16 bases between. CDR3 region: CASSPLQGSVELFF. As DNA, the CDR3 is TGTGCCAGCAGCCCACTGCAGGGGAGCGTGGAGCTGTTTTTT. The complete variable domain, with remaining parts taken from reference TRBV3-1 and TRBJ2-2, reads DTAVSQTPKYLVTQMGNDKSIKCEQNLGHDTMYWYKQDSKKFLKIMFSYNNKELIINETVPNRFSPKSPDKAHLNLHINSLELGDSAVYFCASSPLQGSVELFFGEGSRLTVL.

In this sample, this clonotype turned up many times. Because the CDR3's place on the DNA is in doubt, the DNA is left out and the CDR3 is given as listed by TCRdb. The chain uses TRBV29-1 and TRBJ2-7; the table's D call, TRBD1, was not checked against the DNA. Germline CDR1 SQVTM, CDR2 ANQGSEA. The CDR3 numbers 12 amino acids, ends counted. This CDR3 reads CSVRFGAGEQYF.

This clonotype has more than one count but fewer than ten. V gene TRBV30 combines with J gene TRBJ2-4; TRBD2 aligns across 8 bases. The CDR3 has 16 amino acids. The J segment lost 10 bases and the V segment lost 3 bases, leaving 17 bases of the junction unmatched. Germline CDR1 reads GTSNPN; CDR2 reads SVGIG (reference sequence). This chain's CDR3 is CAWSPDRSGGPGIQYF. CDR3 sequence (DNA): TGTGCCTGGAGCCCCGATAGATCGGGAGGGCCAGGGATTCAGTACTTC.

V is TRBV5-6 and J is TRBJ2-1; the D is unclear. This CDR3 has 15 amino acids. The germline CDR1 and CDR2 sequences are SGHDT and YYEEEE. With 4 bases removed from V and 4 bases from J, the gap between germline ends came to 15 bases. In nucleotides, the CDR3 is TGTGCCAGCAGCGTCTTACGTACTCTGTACAATGAGCAGTTCTTC. Translating gives CASSVLRTLYNEQFF.

This clonotype was detected a few times. This chain uses TRBV15 with TRBJ2-1; D is uncertain. V was clipped by 0 bases and J by 4 bases, with 10 bases between them. The CDR3 loop spans 15 amino acids. Germline loops: CDR1 LNHNV, CDR2 YYDKDF (reference sequence). DNA for the CDR3: TGTGCCACCAGCAGAGACGGCCCCAGTTACAATGAGCAGTTCTTC. Protein: CATSRDGPSYNEQFF.

In its sample, this clonotype was seen many times. The V and J genes are TRBV7-3 and TRBJ2-1; possible D gene TRBD2, 5 bases. This CDR3 contains 15 residues. Trimming left V 1 base short and J 9 bases short, with 16 bases between. Germline-derived CDR1 and CDR2 are SGHTA and FQGTGA. The CDR3 protein is CASSLKASLGSEQFF. The DNA for the CDR3 is TGTGCCAGCAGCTTAAAGGCTTCCTTGGGGAGTGAGCAGTTCTTC. The full variable domain, rest sourced from reference TRBV7-3 and TRBJ2-1, is GAGVSQTPSNKVTEKGKYVELRCDPISGHTALYWYRQSLGQGPEFLIYFQGTGAADDSGLPNDRFFAVRPEGSVSTLKIQRTERGDSAVYLCASSLKASLGSEQFFGPGTRLTVL.

This clonotype was counted ten times or more. This chain links TRBV7-6 with TRBJ2-1, with 7 bases aligning to TRBD1. The CDR3 is made up of 17 amino acids. V lost 8 bases, J lost 0 bases, and 13 bases stayed unmatched. Germline V gene lookup returns CDR1 SGHVS and CDR2 FNYEAQ. CDR3 DNA: TGTGCCAGCTCCAGTCGGTCGGGACAGAGCTCCTACAATGAGCAGTTCTTC. It yields the protein CASSSRSGQSSYNEQFF.

This chain joins TRBV29-1 and TRBJ2-1; TRBD1 agrees at 11 bases. Germline V CDR1 and CDR2: SQVTM, ANQGSEA. V was clipped by 6 bases and J by 0 bases; unmatched bases: 7. This CDR3 comprises 16 residues. This CDR3 is CSVGQGAMSSYNEQFF. CDR3 DNA sequence: TGCAGCGTAGGACAGGGGGCCATGAGCTCCTACAATGAGCAGTTCTTC.

Ten or more counts support this clonotype. This sequence joins TRBV7-3 and TRBJ2-1; a possible D gene is TRBD2 (6 bases). This CDR3 is built from 13 residues. Looked up from germline, CDR1 is SGHTA and CDR2 is FQGTGA. V was pared by 5 bases and J by 12 bases, with 17 bases between. The CDR3 sequence: CASSRGSDMGQFF. The CDR3 DNA sequence: TGTGCCAGCAGCCGGGGGAGCGATATGGGGCAGTTCTTC.

The chain is built from TRBV30 and TRBJ2-2; unclear D gene. Germline V lookup: CDR1 GTSNPN, CDR2 SVGIG (reference sequence). Trimming took 0 bases from V and 3 from J, leaving 11 bases between them. The CDR3 loop spans 15 amino acids. CDR3 region: CAWSVRVVDTGELFF. Written as DNA, the CDR3 is TGTGCCTGGAGTGTACGTGTGGTCGACACCGGGGAGCTGTTTTTT.

This clonotype was seen repeatedly, ten times or more. This chain uses TRBV12-3 or TRBV12-4 with TRBJ1-4; 10 nucleotides match TRBD1. The junction had 12 bases not matched to a gene; V was cut back by 7 bases and J by 10 bases. This CDR3 comprises 15 residues. In nucleotides, the CDR3 is TGTGCCAGCACCAGACAGGGGGCGCTTCGGGGAAAACTGTTTTTT. Translating it yields CASTRQGALRGKLFF.

This clonotype was picked up many times. The chain has TRBV2 and TRBJ2-3; D gene unclear. Germline CDR1 is SNHLY and CDR2 is FYNNEI. V lost 1 base to trimming and J lost 2 bases, with 7 bases between them. The CDR3 totals 14 residues. CDR3 DNA: TGTGCCAGCAGTGAAGAGCGCATCACAGATACGCAGTATTTT. It specifies CASSEERITDTQYF. The variable domain in full, with the rest retrieved from reference TRBV2 and TRBJ2-3, is EPEVTQTPSHQVTQMGQEVILRCVPISNHLYFYWYRQILGQKVEFLVSFYNNEISEKSEIFDDQFSVERPDGSNFTLKIRSTKLEDSAMYFCASSEERITDTQYFGPGTRLTVL.

This clonotype was recorded at least ten times. The rearrangement joins TRBV29-1 to TRBJ2-1; 9 bases map to TRBD2. Looked up from germline, CDR1 is SQVTM and CDR2 is ANQGSEA. V was pared by 6 bases and J by 0 bases, with 3 bases of the junction left unmatched. This CDR3 comprises 14 residues. The CDR3 loop is CSVLSGSSYNEQFF. In nucleotides, the CDR3 is TGCAGCGTCCTTAGCGGGAGCTCCTACAATGAGCAGTTCTTC.

V and J are TRBV7-8 and TRBJ2-1; D is unresolved. CDR1 is SGHVS, CDR2 FQNEAQ, per germline. CDR3 size: 11 residues. The germline V and J ends were trimmed by 5 bases and 9 bases, with 8 bases remaining between them. CDR3 amino acids: CASSPRSEQFF. CDR3 nucleotides: TGTGCCAGCAGCCCTAGGAGTGAGCAGTTCTTC.

The sample holds many counts of this clonotype. This chain uses TRBV9 with TRBJ1-2; no definite D call. V gave up 0 bases and J gave up 8 bases, with 17 bases separating them. The CDR3 runs to 15 residues. From germline, CDR1 is SGDLS and CDR2 YYNGEE. The DNA for the CDR3 is TGTGCCAGCAGCGTAGATCAGACCCCCGAAGTAGGCTACACCTTC. Amino acids: CASSVDQTPEVGYTF.

This clonotype was found a few times. The J gene is TRBJ1-5, the V gene TRBV4-2; 7 bases are shared with TRBD1. The CDR3 runs 15 residues. Germline V CDR1 and CDR2: LGHNA, YNFKEQ. Losses at the gene ends were 0 bases for V and 5 bases for J; bases not matched to a gene: 4. The CDR3 DNA reads TGTGCCAGCAGCCAAGAAACAACAGGGGATCAGCCCCAGCATTTT. As protein: CASSQETTGDQPQHF.

This clonotype was picked up a small number of times. The V gene is TRBV6-5, the J gene TRBJ1-5; D ambiguous. The V and J ends lost 2 bases and 0 bases respectively, with 8 bases between them. CDR1 is MNHEY, CDR2 SVGAGI, per germline. The CDR3 totals 15 residues. CDR3 region: CASSYTDSSNQPQHF. The DNA for the CDR3 is TGTGCCAGCAGTTACACGGATAGTAGCAATCAGCCCCAGCATTTT.

This clonotype was detected many times. The chain links TRBV7-2 to TRBJ2-1, with 8 bases lining up with TRBD1. Trimming removed 8 bases from V and 2 bases from J; junction bases left unmatched: 5. The germline CDR1 and CDR2 sequences are SGHTA and FQGNSA. The CDR3 totals 14 residues. CDR3 sequence (DNA): TGTGCCAGCGGAGGACAGGGCACCTACAATGAGCAGTTCTTC. As protein: CASGGQGTYNEQFF.

There are a few counts of this clonotype. The rearrangement joins TRBV29-1 to TRBJ2-3; D perhaps matches TRBD1 (6 bases). The CDR3 loop spans 14 amino acids. The germline V and J ends were trimmed by 5 bases and 4 bases, with 16 bases remaining between them. CDR1 and CDR2 (germline): SQVTM, ANQGSEA. As DNA, the CDR3 is TGCAGCGTTTTCTACAGGGTAGCCCCAGATACGCAGTATTTT. This gives the protein CSVFYRVAPDTQYF.

The CDR3 region is CSAGAGGPRGEQFF. CDR3 DNA sequence: TGCAGTGCCGGGGCGGGAGGCCCCCGGGGGGAGCAGTTCTTC. This chain links TRBV20-1 with TRBJ2-1; 8 bases are a match to TRBD2. The length of the CDR3 is 14 residues. CDR1 and CDR2 from the germline V gene are DFQATT and SNEGSKA (reference sequence). V lost 6 bases and J lost 10; bases outside the gene matches: 14.

This clonotype has a count of ten or more. The chain is built from TRBV20-1 and TRBJ2-7; 7 bases map to TRBD1. Unmatched junction bases numbered 2, after V lost 7 bases and J lost 2 bases. Germline CDR1 is DFQATT and CDR2 is SNEGSKA (reference sequence). There are 11 residues in the CDR3. CDR3 region: CSGDRAYEQYF. CDR3 nucleotides: TGCAGTGGAGACAGGGCCTACGAGCAGTACTTC.

This clonotype was counted many times. This chain's CDR3 is CASSKRTTSLSGELFF. DNA for the CDR3: TGTGCCAGCAGTAAGCGAACGACTAGCTTATCCGGGGAGCTGTTTTTT. The chain recombines TRBV2 with TRBJ2-2; TRBD2 agrees at 7 bases. From germline, CDR1 is SNHLY and CDR2 FYNNEI. The junction had 12 bases not matched to a gene; V was cut back by 5 bases and J by 6 bases. CDR3 size: 16 residues.

This clonotype was picked up many times. V and J are TRBV5-1 and TRBJ2-1, with 9 bases that match TRBD2. V lost 0 bases and J lost 1; bases outside the gene matches: 2. The length of the CDR3 is 16 residues. Per germline, CDR1 SGHRS and CDR2 YFSETQ. CDR3 protein: CASSLVTSGSYNEQFF. The CDR3 nucleotides read TGCGCCAGCAGCTTGGTTACTAGCGGGTCCTACAATGAGCAGTTCTTC.

The chain is built from TRBV24-1 and TRBJ2-5, with a tentative D call TRBD1 (6 bases). V was pared by 7 bases and J by 5 bases, with 16 bases between. Germline lookup yields CDR1 KGHDR and CDR2 SFDVKD. The CDR3 covers 14 residues. CDR3 sequence (DNA): TGTGCCACCAGCACCACGGGACAAGAGGAGACCCAGTACTTC. Protein: CATSTTGQEETQYF.